The present entry profiles one T cell receptor beta chain with its context. Its antigen is still unknown. No base-level quality is on record; no much larger clone is a single base apart. The entry originates in a study of blood T cell repertoires in COVID-19 (dated by TCRdb to the early 2020s). Looking at the study overall: Samples from collaborators originated in the United States, Italy and Spain and spanned both the acute and convalescent phases of COVID-19. The material from the prospective study consisted of cDNA or gDNA derived from T cells, B-cell-depleted T cells, or PBMCs. The dataset comprised deeply sampled blood TCRbeta repertoires from subjects exposed to, actively infected with, or recovered from COVID-19. The repertoires were made available in a free public database intended to serve as a resource for research on the immune response to SARS-CoV-2. The samples were drawn from the first 160 participants of the ongoing ImmuneRACE study and from some 1,300 subjects provided by 6 global collaborators. Sample metadata almost always included a de-identified subject ID, COVID-19 status, age in years and sex. Where available, HLA class I and class II types were taken from metadata supplied by the sample provider and were not determined by assay-based typing. The study at large found these results: The quantity of clinical and demographic metadata differed by source and by participant and was supplied without curation.

TCRbeta CDR3 regions were amplified from genomic DNA using the immunoSEQ Assay, a bias-controlled multiplex PCR. Per the source publication's procedure: Nucleated cell counts per sample were estimated from amplification of reference gene primers within the assay. Sequence reads were collapsed and filtered to measure the absolute abundance of every unique TCRbeta CDR3 rearrangement. Productive Simpson clonality was computed per sample as the square root of Simpson's diversity index over productive rearrangements. Imported from immuneACCESS, the table was reduced by TCRdb to in-frame sequences with V and J called. These copies leave out some clones; in studies compared against another copy, an unresolved V gene accounts for under half, and the cause of the remainder is not known. The DNA gave D and trimming, while V, J and clone size come from that table. The sample records some 130,000 clones, around four fifths of which are singletons. The leading ten clones occupy 9.5% to 15% of the sample.

For this chain, trimming is 3 bases at the V end and 6 bases at the J end, and the number of junction bases without a gene match is 4. From its cysteine to its phenylalanine, the CDR3 spans 13 amino acids. This entry keeps only the CDR3 DNA: 39 bases, framed from base 1. Each collaborating institution followed its own protocols to collect whole blood in K2EDTA tubes. Collaborator samples were shipped for TCRbeta analysis as frozen whole blood, isolated PBMCs, or DNA extracted from either sample type. This chain joins TRBV12-3 or TRBV12-4 to TRBJ1-2; TRBD1 lines up with 7 middle nucleotides. Sequenced input: peripheral blood. The sequence derives from a human donor in a cohort sampled during active COVID-19. CDR3 reads: CASSFGQVNGYTF. The DNA sequence is TGTGCCAGCAGTTTTGGACAGGTTAATGGCTACACCTTC.